A selection of T cell receptor beta chains follows, all from one sample in a study of technical replicates of blood from a handful of donors. Only in-frame clones appear in the TCRdb table, and some are missing; sequencing was by immunoSEQ multiplex PCR. In the table there are fewer than 85,000 clones, more than 85% of which are singletons. Source material: PBMCs. These receptor sequences come from a human donor in good health. Some clones in this sample may be carry-over from other donors' samples. The CDR3 runs from the conserved cysteine through the conserved F or W. D genes are given only for firm matches. Where a row states a size, it is once, few, many or the class of an expanded clone; other rows omit it.

d_call: -; cdr3_length: 14; j_call: TRBJ2-1; v_call: TRBV6-6; clone_size: medium-sized; cdr3_nt: TGTGCCAGCAGTTACCAGGGCTCCTACAATGAGCAGTTCTTC; cdr3_aa: CASSYQGSYNEQFF
d_call: -; cdr3_length: 14; j_call: TRBJ2-1; v_call: TRBV29-1; clone_size: -; cdr3_nt: TGCAGCGTCGCGGGACTCCTTTGGACCCATGAGCAGTTCTTC; cdr3_aa: CSVAGLLWTHEQFF
d_call: -; cdr3_length: 16; j_call: TRBJ2-1; v_call: TRBV7-9; clone_size: -; cdr3_nt: TGTGCCAGCAGCTTCTTAGCAGGACTAATTAGGAATGAGCAGTTCTTC; cdr3_aa: CASSFLAGLIRNEQFF
d_call: TRBD1; cdr3_length: 14; j_call: TRBJ1-5; v_call: TRBV6-5; clone_size: -; cdr3_nt: TGTGCCAGCAGCTCGGGACAGTACAATCAGCCCCAGCATTTT; cdr3_aa: CASSSGQYNQPQHF
d_call: TRBD1; cdr3_length: 13; j_call: TRBJ1-1; v_call: TRBV2; clone_size: -; cdr3_nt: TGTGCCAGTTCCGGGACAGGCCACACTGAAGCTTTCTTT; cdr3_aa: CASSGTGHTEAFF
d_call: TRBD2; cdr3_length: 16; j_call: TRBJ2-1; v_call: TRBV6-7; clone_size: -; cdr3_nt: TGTGCCAGCAGTCGGGTTGGGACTAGGTTCCACAATGAGCAGTTCTTC; cdr3_aa: CASSRVGTRFHNEQFF
d_call: -; cdr3_length: 15; j_call: TRBJ1-6; v_call: TRBV7-2; clone_size: -; cdr3_nt: TGTGCCAGCAGCCGGGGAGCCAGACATAATTCACCCCTCCACTTT; cdr3_aa: CASSRGARHNSPLHF
d_call: TRBD2; cdr3_length: 17; j_call: TRBJ2-7; v_call: TRBV4-1; clone_size: -; cdr3_nt: TGCGCCAGCAGCCCGCTCTTGACTAGCGGGGGGTCTGGGGAGCAGTACTTC; cdr3_aa: CASSPLLTSGGSGEQYF
d_call: -; cdr3_length: 14; j_call: TRBJ2-7; v_call: TRBV6-5; clone_size: -; cdr3_nt: TGTGCCAGCAGTTACTCGGGCGTATCCTACGAGCAGTACTTC; cdr3_aa: CASSYSGVSYEQYF
d_call: -; cdr3_length: 13; j_call: TRBJ1-2; v_call: TRBV7-2; clone_size: -; cdr3_nt: TGTGCCAGCAGCTCCGACAGTTTCTATGGCTACACCTTC; cdr3_aa: CASSSDSFYGYTF
d_call: -; cdr3_length: 14; j_call: TRBJ2-3; v_call: TRBV7-9; clone_size: -; cdr3_nt: TGTGCCAGCAGCTACGGACAGAGCACAGATACGCAGTATTTT; cdr3_aa: CASSYGQSTDTQYF
d_call: -; cdr3_length: 14; j_call: TRBJ2-7; v_call: TRBV6-1; clone_size: -; cdr3_nt: TGTGCCAGCAGTGTGTCTAGACAGGCCTACGAGCAGTACTTC; cdr3_aa: CASSVSRQAYEQYF
d_call: -; cdr3_length: 15; j_call: TRBJ2-6; v_call: TRBV6-5; clone_size: -; cdr3_nt: TGTGCCAGCAGTTATTCGGGCTCTGGGGCCAACGTCCTGACTTTC; cdr3_aa: CASSYSGSGANVLTF
d_call: -; cdr3_length: 14; j_call: TRBJ2-1; v_call: TRBV7-2; clone_size: -; cdr3_nt: TGTGCCAGCAGCGCGCGTGGGCTTTACAATGAGCAGTTCTTC; cdr3_aa: CASSARGLYNEQFF
d_call: TRBD2; cdr3_length: 17; j_call: TRBJ2-2; v_call: TRBV7-2; clone_size: -; cdr3_nt: TGTGCCAGCAGCTTAGGGGGCAGCGGGAGGGCGTACGGGGAGCTGTTTTTT; cdr3_aa: CASSLGGSGRAYGELFF
d_call: -; cdr3_length: 12; j_call: TRBJ2-5; v_call: TRBV29-1; clone_size: -; cdr3_nt: TGCAGCGGCAGGGGCAGGGATGCGACCCAGTACTTC; cdr3_aa: CSGRGRDATQYF
d_call: -; cdr3_length: 14; j_call: TRBJ1-2; v_call: TRBV4-1; clone_size: -; cdr3_nt: TGCGCCAGCAGCCTTACACAGGTCTTCTATGGCTACACCTTC; cdr3_aa: CASSLTQVFYGYTF
d_call: TRBD1; cdr3_length: 15; j_call: TRBJ1-4; v_call: TRBV7-8; clone_size: once; cdr3_nt: TGTGCCAGCAGCTCAACAGGGGGGGAGAATGAAAAACTGTTTTTT; cdr3_aa: CASSSTGGENEKLFF
d_call: TRBD1; cdr3_length: 13; j_call: TRBJ1-1; v_call: TRBV6-5; clone_size: -; cdr3_nt: TGTGCCAGCAAAGCCGGACAGGGGGCTGAAGCTTTCTTT; cdr3_aa: CASKAGQGAEAFF
d_call: -; cdr3_length: 15; j_call: TRBJ2-3; v_call: TRBV7-9; clone_size: -; cdr3_nt: TGTGCCAGCAGCTTAGGGCAGTATCCCACAGATACGCAGTATTTT; cdr3_aa: CASSLGQYPTDTQYF
d_call: TRBD1; cdr3_length: 14; j_call: TRBJ2-1; v_call: TRBV7-3; clone_size: -; cdr3_nt: TGTGCCAGCAGTTGGACAGGGGAGGGCGATGAGCAGTTCTTC; cdr3_aa: CASSWTGEGDEQFF
d_call: -; cdr3_length: 13; j_call: TRBJ2-7; v_call: TRBV6-5; clone_size: -; cdr3_nt: TGTGCCAGCAGTCCTGACAGTACCTACGAGCAGTACTTC; cdr3_aa: CASSPDSTYEQYF
d_call: -; cdr3_length: 14; j_call: TRBJ1-1; v_call: TRBV10-3; clone_size: -; cdr3_nt: TGTGCCATCACCCTGGGGCAGAGCAACACTGAAGCTTTCTTT; cdr3_aa: CAITLGQSNTEAFF
d_call: TRBD2; cdr3_length: 16; j_call: TRBJ2-7; v_call: TRBV4-3; clone_size: -; cdr3_nt: TGCGCCAGCAGCCAGGGAATAGCGGGGGGGCTCTACGAGCAGTACTTC; cdr3_aa: CASSQGIAGGLYEQYF
d_call: -; cdr3_length: 11; j_call: TRBJ1-1; v_call: TRBV7-9; clone_size: -; cdr3_nt: TGTGCCAGCAGCTTACGGGGTAACGCTTTCTTT; cdr3_aa: CASSLRGNAFF
d_call: -; cdr3_length: 16; j_call: TRBJ2-3; v_call: TRBV5-6; clone_size: -; cdr3_nt: TGTGCCAGCAGCGGGGCAAGGGGCCCTGGCACAGATACGCAGTATTTT; cdr3_aa: CASSGARGPGTDTQYF
d_call: TRBD1; cdr3_length: 15; j_call: TRBJ2-7; v_call: TRBV18; clone_size: few; cdr3_nt: TGTGCCAGCTCACCAGCCGGGACAGGGACTTACGAGCAGTACTTC; cdr3_aa: CASSPAGTGTYEQYF
d_call: TRBD1; cdr3_length: 14; j_call: TRBJ1-5; v_call: TRBV18; clone_size: -; cdr3_nt: TGTGCCAGCTCAGAGACAGGGGCTAATCAGCCCCAGCATTTT; cdr3_aa: CASSETGANQPQHF
d_call: TRBD2; cdr3_length: 19; j_call: TRBJ2-3; v_call: TRBV7-3; clone_size: -; cdr3_nt: TGTGCCAGCAGCCCACAGGGACTAGCGGGAACCTCTAGCACAGATACGCAGTATTTT; cdr3_aa: CASSPQGLAGTSSTDTQYF
d_call: TRBD1; cdr3_length: 15; j_call: TRBJ1-2; v_call: TRBV7-3; clone_size: once; cdr3_nt: TGTGCCAGCAGTCTTACGGGGACAGCCAACTATGGCTACACCTTC; cdr3_aa: CASSLTGTANYGYTF
d_call: TRBD1; cdr3_length: 13; j_call: TRBJ1-5; v_call: TRBV18; clone_size: -; cdr3_nt: TGTGCCAGCTCTCGAGGACAGGGGCAGCCCCAGCATTTT; cdr3_aa: CASSRGQGQPQHF
d_call: -; cdr3_length: 16; j_call: TRBJ1-2; v_call: TRBV5-6; clone_size: -; cdr3_nt: TGTGCCAGCAGCTTCCCAGAAACCGAGGCTTGGTATGGCTACACCTTC; cdr3_aa: CASSFPETEAWYGYTF
d_call: -; cdr3_length: 13; j_call: TRBJ1-2; v_call: TRBV7-2; clone_size: -; cdr3_nt: TGTGCCAGCAGCTTCGGACAGAACTATGGCTACACCTTC; cdr3_aa: CASSFGQNYGYTF
d_call: TRBD2; cdr3_length: 15; j_call: TRBJ2-7; v_call: TRBV6-1; clone_size: -; cdr3_nt: TGTGCCAGCAGTGCGGGGACTAGCGGGAGCTACGAGCAGTACTTC; cdr3_aa: CASSAGTSGSYEQYF
d_call: -; cdr3_length: 13; j_call: TRBJ2-2; v_call: TRBV2; clone_size: -; cdr3_nt: TGTGCCAGCTTGGCCAGGGGAACCGGGGAGCTGTTTTTT; cdr3_aa: CASLARGTGELFF
d_call: -; cdr3_length: 15; j_call: TRBJ2-1; v_call: TRBV12-5; clone_size: -; cdr3_nt: TGTGCTAGTGGTTTGGGTACGGCCTGGAGAAATGAGCAGTTCTTC; cdr3_aa: CASGLGTAWRNEQFF
d_call: TRBD2; cdr3_length: 14; j_call: TRBJ2-5; v_call: TRBV9; clone_size: -; cdr3_nt: TGTGCCAGCAGCGTGGGTAGCGGGGGGGAGACCCAGTACTTC; cdr3_aa: CASSVGSGGETQYF
d_call: -; cdr3_length: 17; j_call: TRBJ1-4; v_call: TRBV5-4; clone_size: -; cdr3_nt: TGTGCCAGCAGCTTGGGGGGCCCGGGAGCAACTAATGAAAAACTGTTTTTT; cdr3_aa: CASSLGGPGATNEKLFF
d_call: -; cdr3_length: 16; j_call: TRBJ2-5; v_call: TRBV6-1; clone_size: -; cdr3_nt: TGTGCCAGCAGTGAAGCGCGAGGCCCGAGCGAAGAGACCCAGTACTTC; cdr3_aa: CASSEARGPSEETQYF
d_call: -; cdr3_length: 12; j_call: TRBJ1-6; v_call: TRBV7-6; clone_size: -; cdr3_nt: TGTGCCAGCAGCTCCTATACGGCACCCCTCCACTTT; cdr3_aa: CASSSYTAPLHF
d_call: -; cdr3_length: 14; j_call: TRBJ1-5; v_call: TRBV6-1; clone_size: once; cdr3_nt: TGTGCCAGCAGTGGACTATGGGGCAATCAGCCCCAGCATTTT; cdr3_aa: CASSGLWGNQPQHF
d_call: TRBD2; cdr3_length: 15; j_call: TRBJ2-1; v_call: TRBV9; clone_size: -; cdr3_nt: TGTGCCAGCAGCCCTGGACTAGCGTTAAACAATGAGCAGTTCTTC; cdr3_aa: CASSPGLALNNEQFF
d_call: -; cdr3_length: 16; j_call: TRBJ2-1; v_call: TRBV21-1; clone_size: -; cdr3_nt: TGTGCCAGCAGCAAAGAGGCGCGGGAGGGCTCCAATGAGCAGTTCTTC; cdr3_aa: CASSKEAREGSNEQFF
d_call: -; cdr3_length: 13; j_call: TRBJ2-2; v_call: TRBV9; clone_size: -; cdr3_nt: TGTGCCAGCAGCGACCGACAGGCCGGGGAGCTGTTTTTT; cdr3_aa: CASSDRQAGELFF
d_call: TRBD2; cdr3_length: 16; j_call: TRBJ2-1; v_call: TRBV5-1; clone_size: -; cdr3_nt: TGCGCCAGCAGCTCTGGACTAGCGGGTTTTTCGGATGAGCAGTTCTTC; cdr3_aa: CASSSGLAGFSDEQFF
d_call: TRBD2; cdr3_length: 15; j_call: TRBJ2-1; v_call: TRBV7-9; clone_size: -; cdr3_nt: TGTGCCAGCAGCTCAACTAGCGGGGGGGCCGTTGAGCAGTTCTTC; cdr3_aa: CASSSTSGGAVEQFF
d_call: -; cdr3_length: 16; j_call: TRBJ1-6; v_call: TRBV5-1; clone_size: -; cdr3_nt: TGCGCCAGCAGCTTGGCCCTTTTACGGTATAATTCACCCCTCCACTTT; cdr3_aa: CASSLALLRYNSPLHF
d_call: -; cdr3_length: 14; j_call: TRBJ2-1; v_call: TRBV19; clone_size: -; cdr3_nt: TGTGCCAGTAGTAAAACGGACAGAGGCGATGAGCAGTTCTTC; cdr3_aa: CASSKTDRGDEQFF
d_call: TRBD1; cdr3_length: 13; j_call: TRBJ2-5; v_call: TRBV7-8; clone_size: -; cdr3_nt: TGTGCCAGCAGCTTTACAGGGGTAGAGACCCAGTACTTC; cdr3_aa: CASSFTGVETQYF
d_call: -; cdr3_length: 14; j_call: TRBJ1-6; v_call: TRBV2; clone_size: -; cdr3_nt: TGTGCCAGCACCACCCGGGGGGGGAATTCACCCCTCCACTTT; cdr3_aa: CASTTRGGNSPLHF
d_call: TRBD1; cdr3_length: 12; j_call: TRBJ2-4; v_call: TRBV5-6; clone_size: -; cdr3_nt: TGTGCCAGCAGCCCGGGACAGGGCGTTCAGTACTTC; cdr3_aa: CASSPGQGVQYF
d_call: TRBD2; cdr3_length: 13; j_call: TRBJ2-1; v_call: TRBV5-5; clone_size: -; cdr3_nt: TGTACCTCGATGGCGGGAGTCTACAATGAGCAGTTCTTC; cdr3_aa: CTSMAGVYNEQFF
d_call: -; cdr3_length: 14; j_call: TRBJ1-1; v_call: TRBV5-4; clone_size: -; cdr3_nt: TGTGCCAGCACCCAAGCAGCCAGGGACACTGAAGCTTTCTTT; cdr3_aa: CASTQAARDTEAFF
d_call: -; cdr3_length: 17; j_call: TRBJ1-1; v_call: TRBV6-1; clone_size: -; cdr3_nt: TGTGCCAGCAGTGAAGAGTATATGGGCACCATGAACACTGAAGCTTTCTTT; cdr3_aa: CASSEEYMGTMNTEAFF
d_call: -; cdr3_length: 13; j_call: TRBJ1-1; v_call: TRBV7-3; clone_size: -; cdr3_nt: TGTGCCAGCAGCTTGGAGGCGAACACTGAAGCTTTCTTT; cdr3_aa: CASSLEANTEAFF